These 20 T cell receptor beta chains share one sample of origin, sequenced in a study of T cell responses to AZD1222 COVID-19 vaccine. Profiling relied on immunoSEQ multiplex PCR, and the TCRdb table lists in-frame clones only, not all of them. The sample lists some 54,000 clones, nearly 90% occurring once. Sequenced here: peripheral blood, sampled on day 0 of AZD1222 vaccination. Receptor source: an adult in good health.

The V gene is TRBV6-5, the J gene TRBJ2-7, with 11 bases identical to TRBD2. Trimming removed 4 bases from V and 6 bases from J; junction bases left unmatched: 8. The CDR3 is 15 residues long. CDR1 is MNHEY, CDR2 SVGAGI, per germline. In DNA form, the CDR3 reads TGTGCCAGCAGTTCCTTAGCGGGGGGGCCAGGCGAGCAGTACTTC. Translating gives CASSSLAGGPGEQYF.

The DNA of the CDR3 is TGTGCCAGCCTGGCTAACTATGGCTACACCTTC. Protein sequence: CASLANYGYTF. The chain recombines TRBV2 with TRBJ1-2; no firm D call. Germline CDR1 is SNHLY and CDR2 is FYNNEI. Trimming removed 8 bases from V and 0 bases from J, with 4 bases in between. CDR3 length: 11 residues.

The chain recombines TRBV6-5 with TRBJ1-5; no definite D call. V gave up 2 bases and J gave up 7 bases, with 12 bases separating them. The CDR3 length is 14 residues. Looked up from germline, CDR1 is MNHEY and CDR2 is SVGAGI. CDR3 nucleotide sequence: TGTGCCAGCAGTTACGGGAGGGTCGGACAGCCCCAGCATTTT. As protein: CASSYGRVGQPQHF.

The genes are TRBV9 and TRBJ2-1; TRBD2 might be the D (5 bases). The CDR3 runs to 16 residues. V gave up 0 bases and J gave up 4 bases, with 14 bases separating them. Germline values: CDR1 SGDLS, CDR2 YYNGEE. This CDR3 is CASSVDEKRAYNEQFF. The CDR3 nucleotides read TGTGCCAGCAGCGTAGATGAGAAGAGGGCTTACAATGAGCAGTTCTTC.

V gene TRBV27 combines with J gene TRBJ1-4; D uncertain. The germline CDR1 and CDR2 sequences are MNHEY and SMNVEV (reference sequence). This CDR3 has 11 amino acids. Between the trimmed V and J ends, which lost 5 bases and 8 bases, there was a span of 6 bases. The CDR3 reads CASSAWEKLFF. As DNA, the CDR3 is TGTGCCAGCAGTGCCTGGGAAAAACTGTTTTTT.

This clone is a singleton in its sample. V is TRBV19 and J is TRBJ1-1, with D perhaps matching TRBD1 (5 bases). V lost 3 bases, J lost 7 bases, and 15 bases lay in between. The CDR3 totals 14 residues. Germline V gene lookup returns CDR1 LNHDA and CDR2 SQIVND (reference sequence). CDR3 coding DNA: TGTGCCAGTAGTATGGGCAGGGACCAATTTGAAGCTTTCTTT. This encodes CASSMGRDQFEAFF.

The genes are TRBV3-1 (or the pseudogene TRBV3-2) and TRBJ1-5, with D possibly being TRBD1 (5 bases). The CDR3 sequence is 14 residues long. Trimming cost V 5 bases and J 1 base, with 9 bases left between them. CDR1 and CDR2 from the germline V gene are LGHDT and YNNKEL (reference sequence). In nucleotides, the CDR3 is TGTGCCAGCAGCAAACAGGAAAGCAATCAGCCCCAGCATTTT. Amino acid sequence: CASSKQESNQPQHF.

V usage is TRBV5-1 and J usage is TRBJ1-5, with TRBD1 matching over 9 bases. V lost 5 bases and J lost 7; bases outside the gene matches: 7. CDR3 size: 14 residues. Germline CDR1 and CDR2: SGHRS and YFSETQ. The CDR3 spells CASSSGQGQQPQHF. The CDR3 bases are TGCGCCAGCAGTTCGGGACAGGGACAACAGCCCCAGCATTTT.

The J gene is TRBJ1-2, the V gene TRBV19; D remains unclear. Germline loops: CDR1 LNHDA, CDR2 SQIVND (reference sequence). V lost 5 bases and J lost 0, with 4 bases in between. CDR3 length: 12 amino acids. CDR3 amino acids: CASSGANYGYTF. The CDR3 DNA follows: TGTGCCAGTAGTGGAGCTAACTATGGCTACACCTTC.

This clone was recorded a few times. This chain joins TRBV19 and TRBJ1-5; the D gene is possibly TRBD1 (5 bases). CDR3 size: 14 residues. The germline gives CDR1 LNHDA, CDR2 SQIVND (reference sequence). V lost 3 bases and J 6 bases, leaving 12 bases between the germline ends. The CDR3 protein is CASSMRGLGQPQHF. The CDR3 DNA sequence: TGTGCCAGTAGTATGAGGGGCCTGGGTCAGCCCCAGCATTTT.

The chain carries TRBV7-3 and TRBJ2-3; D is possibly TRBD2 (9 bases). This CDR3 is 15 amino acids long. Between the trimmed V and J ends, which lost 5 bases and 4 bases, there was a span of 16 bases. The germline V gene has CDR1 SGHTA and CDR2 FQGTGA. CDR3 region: CASSPGGGGADTQYF. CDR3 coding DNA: TGTGCCAGCAGCCCAGGGGGCGGGGGGGCAGATACGCAGTATTTT.

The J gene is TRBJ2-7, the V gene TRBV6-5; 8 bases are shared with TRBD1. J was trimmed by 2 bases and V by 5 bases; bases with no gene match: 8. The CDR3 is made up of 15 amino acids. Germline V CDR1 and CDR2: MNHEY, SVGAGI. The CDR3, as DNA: TGTGCCAGCAGTCCTCCGGCAGGGGGCACCTACGAGCAGTACTTC. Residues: CASSPPAGGTYEQYF.

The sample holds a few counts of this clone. CDR3 amino acids: CASSALGYRSGNTIYF. CDR3 nucleotides: TGTGCCAGTAGTGCCCTTGGATACCGCTCTGGAAACACCATATATTTT. The chain carries TRBV19 and TRBJ1-3; D gene uncertain. The CDR3 is 16 amino acids. Germline values: CDR1 LNHDA, CDR2 SQIVND (reference sequence). V lost 5 bases, J lost 0 bases, and 14 bases lay in between.

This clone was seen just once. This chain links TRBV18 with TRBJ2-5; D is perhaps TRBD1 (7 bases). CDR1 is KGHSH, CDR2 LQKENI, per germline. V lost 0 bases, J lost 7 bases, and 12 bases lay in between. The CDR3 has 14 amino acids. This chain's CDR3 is CASSPPEGALTQYF. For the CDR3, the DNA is TGTGCCAGCTCACCACCGGAGGGGGCGCTGACCCAGTACTTC. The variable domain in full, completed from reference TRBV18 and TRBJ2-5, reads NAGVMQNPRHLVRRRGQEARLRCSPMKGHSHVYWYRQLPEEGLKFMVYLQKENIIDESGMPKERFSAEFPKEGPSILRIQQVVRGDSAAYFCASSPPEGALTQYFGPGTRLLVL.

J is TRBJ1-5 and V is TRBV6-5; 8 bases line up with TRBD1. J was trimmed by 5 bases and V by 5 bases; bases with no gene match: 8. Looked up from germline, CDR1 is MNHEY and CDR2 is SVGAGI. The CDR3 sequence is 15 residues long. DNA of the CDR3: TGTGCCAGCAGTCCCCGACAGGGGTTATATCAGCCCCAGCATTTT. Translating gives CASSPRQGLYQPQHF.

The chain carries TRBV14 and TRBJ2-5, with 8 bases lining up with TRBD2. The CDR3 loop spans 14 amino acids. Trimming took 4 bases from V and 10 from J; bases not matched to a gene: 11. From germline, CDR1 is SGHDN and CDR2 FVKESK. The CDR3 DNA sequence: TGTGCCAGCAGCCCCCTGGCGGGGGGACCGGTCCAGTACTTC. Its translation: CASSPLAGGPVQYF.

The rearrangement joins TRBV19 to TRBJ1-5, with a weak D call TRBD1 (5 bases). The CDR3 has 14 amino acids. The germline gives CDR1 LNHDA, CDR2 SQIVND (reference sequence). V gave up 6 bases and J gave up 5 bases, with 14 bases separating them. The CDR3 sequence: CASRTTDSYQPQHF. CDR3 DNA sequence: TGTGCCAGTAGGACCACCGACAGTTATCAGCCCCAGCATTTT.

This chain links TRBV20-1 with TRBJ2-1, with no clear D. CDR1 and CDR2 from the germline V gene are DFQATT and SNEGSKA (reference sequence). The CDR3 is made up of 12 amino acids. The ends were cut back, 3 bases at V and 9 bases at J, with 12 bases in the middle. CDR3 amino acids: CSASEWSSEQFF. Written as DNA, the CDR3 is TGCAGTGCTAGTGAGTGGAGTTCTGAGCAGTTCTTC.

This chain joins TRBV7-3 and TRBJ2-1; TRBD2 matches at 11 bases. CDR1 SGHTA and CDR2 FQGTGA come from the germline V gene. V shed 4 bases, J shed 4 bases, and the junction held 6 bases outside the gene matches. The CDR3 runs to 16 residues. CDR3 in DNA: TGTGCCAGCAGCTCAACAACTAGCGGGGGTTACAATGAGCAGTTCTTC. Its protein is CASSSTTSGGYNEQFF.

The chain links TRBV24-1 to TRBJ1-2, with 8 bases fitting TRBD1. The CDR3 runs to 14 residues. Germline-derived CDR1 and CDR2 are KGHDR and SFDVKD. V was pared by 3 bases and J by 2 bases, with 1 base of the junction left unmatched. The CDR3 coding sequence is TGTGCCACCAGTGATAGACAGGGGAACTATGGCTACACCTTC. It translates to CATSDRQGNYGYTF.